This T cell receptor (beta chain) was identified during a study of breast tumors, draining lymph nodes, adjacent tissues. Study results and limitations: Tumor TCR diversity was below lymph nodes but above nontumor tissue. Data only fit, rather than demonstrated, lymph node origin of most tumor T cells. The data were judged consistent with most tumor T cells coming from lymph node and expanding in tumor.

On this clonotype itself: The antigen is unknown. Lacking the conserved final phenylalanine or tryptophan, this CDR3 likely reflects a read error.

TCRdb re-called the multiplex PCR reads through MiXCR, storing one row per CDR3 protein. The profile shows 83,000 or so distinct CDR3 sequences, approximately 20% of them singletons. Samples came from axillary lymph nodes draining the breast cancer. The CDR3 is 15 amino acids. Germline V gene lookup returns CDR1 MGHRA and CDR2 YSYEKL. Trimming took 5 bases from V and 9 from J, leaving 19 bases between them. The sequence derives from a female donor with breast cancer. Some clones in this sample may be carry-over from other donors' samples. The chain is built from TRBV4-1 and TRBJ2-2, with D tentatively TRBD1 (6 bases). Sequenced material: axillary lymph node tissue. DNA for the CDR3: TGCGCCAGCAGCTCTTTCCTCACAGGGCTGAGGGAGCTGTTTCTT. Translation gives CASSSFLTGLRELFL.